A selection of T cell receptor beta chains follows, all from one sample in a study of immune characterization of retroperitoneal liposarcoma. Using its own MiXCR run on the PCR reads, TCRdb lists one record per CDR3 protein. The sample includes under 11,000 distinct CDR3 sequences, about 46% of them seen just once. The sample comprised tumor tissue. The receptors originated from a female donor with retroperitoneal liposarcoma. Both conserved end residues are part of each CDR3. D genes are given only for firm matches. Not all rows give a size; the values are once, few, many and, for expanded clones, a class.

v_gene,len,abundance,d_gene,j_gene,CDR3nt,CDR3aa
TRBV6-1,12,-,-,TRBJ2-7,TGTGCCAGCAACGGGAACTCCTACGAGCAGTACTTC,CASNGNSYEQYF
TRBV6-1,13,medium-sized,TRBD2,TRBJ2-7,TGTGCCAGCAGTGCCGGGACTATTTACGAGCAGTACTTC,CASSAGTIYEQYF
TRBV10-3,15,-,-,TRBJ2-7,TGTGCCATCAGTGGGGACATGGGAGGGTCCTACGAGCAGTACTTC,CAISGDMGGSYEQYF
TRBV6-1,15,-,TRBD1,TRBJ2-1,TGTGCCAGCAGTGGACCGGGACAGGGATACTACGAGCAGTTCTTC,CASSGPGQGYYEQFF
TRBV7-8,19,-,-,TRBJ2-1,TGTGCCAGCACCCTACCCCCACAGGGGGGGGCCTTTACTGAAGAGACCCAGTTCTTC,CASTLPPQGGAFTEETQFF
TRBV6-1,14,few,-,TRBJ2-2,TGTGCCAGCAGTGAAGCGCTTTGGGAAGGGGAGCTGTTTTTT,CASSEALWEGELFF
TRBV7-2,15,-,TRBD2,TRBJ2-3,TGTGCCAGCAGCTTCCGGAGCGGGAGTTCAGATACGCAGTATTTT,CASSFRSGSSDTQYF
TRBV6-6,13,-,TRBD2,TRBJ2-1,TGTGCCAGCAGCTTTAGCGGGAGCAACGAGCAGTTCTTC,CASSFSGSNEQFF
TRBV6-8,14,-,-,TRBJ2-7,TGTGCCAGCAGTTACTCTCCAGGGGCCTACGAGCAGTACTTC,CASSYSPGAYEQYF
TRBV27,17,-,TRBD1,TRBJ2-7,TGTGCCAGCAGTTTTCAGGCAGGGACAGGAATTTCCTACGAGCAGTACTTC,CASSFQAGTGISYEQYF
TRBV12-3/TRBV12-4,15,few,TRBD2,TRBJ2-5,TGTGCCAGCAGTTTACAGCTAGCGGGAGGAGAGACCCAGTACTTC,CASSLQLAGGETQYF
TRBV6-1,17,-,TRBD1,TRBJ1-2,TGTGCCAGCAGGACCGAGACCGGGACAGGACCTTCGTATGGCTACACCTTC,CASRTETGTGPSYGYTF
TRBV6-1,16,few,TRBD1,TRBJ2-5,TGTGCCAGCAGTGAAGCAAGGGACAGTCTCTGGGAGACCCAGTACTTC,CASSEARDSLWETQYF
TRBV6-5,15,-,-,TRBJ2-5,TGTGCCAGCAGTTCACCTCCGGGTGGTAGCGAGACCCAGTACTTC,CASSSPPGGSETQYF
TRBV11-3,14,few,TRBD1,TRBJ1-2,TGTGCCAGCAGCTTGGATTCAGGGGGCTATGGCTACACCTTC,CASSLDSGGYGYTF
TRBV6-7,15,few,TRBD1,TRBJ2-1,TGTGCCAGCATGACTCGGGACAGGGGGGGCAATGAGCAGTTCTTC,CASMTRDRGGNEQFF
TRBV7-2,12,-,-,TRBJ2-3,TGTGCCAGCAGAACTAGCACAGATACGCAGTATTTT,CASRTSTDTQYF
TRBV7-2,14,-,TRBD2,TRBJ2-7,TGTGCCAGCAGACGGACTAGCGGGAGTTACGAGCAGTACTTC,CASRRTSGSYEQYF
TRBV6-5,15,-,-,TRBJ2-2,TGTGCCAGCAGAGTACCAGGGGTCAGCACCGGGGAGCTGTTTTTT,CASRVPGVSTGELFF
TRBV25-1,12,-,-,TRBJ2-1,TGTGCCAGCAGTGGAAGAGTTTTTGAGCAGTTCTTC,CASSGRVFEQFF
TRBV11-2,16,once,TRBD1,TRBJ2-7,TGTGCCAGCAGCCCCGGGACAGGGCTACCACCCTACGAGCAGTACTTC,CASSPGTGLPPYEQYF
TRBV7-2,12,few,-,TRBJ2-1,TGTGCCAGCAGCTTCGGGTTTCAGGAGCAGTTCTTC,CASSFGFQEQFF
TRBV6-1,14,-,-,TRBJ2-1,TGTGCCAGCAGTGGCGGGCCCCCCTACAATGAGCAGTTCTTC,CASSGGPPYNEQFF
TRBV11-3,12,few,-,TRBJ2-7,TGTGCCAGCAGCTTAGGGGGACACGAGCAGTACTTC,CASSLGGHEQYF
TRBV6-1,15,few,-,TRBJ2-2,TGTGCCAGCAGTCCCAAGGACAGAAACACCGGGGAGCTGTTTTTT,CASSPKDRNTGELFF
TRBV6-1,15,medium-sized,-,TRBJ2-5,TGTGCCAGCGACGATAGCGGAGAACCCGAAGAGACCCAGTACTTC,CASDDSGEPEETQYF
TRBV12-3/TRBV12-4,14,-,TRBD1,TRBJ2-7,TGTGCCAGCACCTTGACAGGGGGGTTGAGCGAGCAGTACTTC,CASTLTGGLSEQYF
TRBV6-1,16,-,-,TRBJ2-1,TGTGCCAGCAGTCTGCTAGCCACAGCTAACTACAATGAGCAGTTCTTC,CASSLLATANYNEQFF
TRBV6-1,12,few,-,TRBJ2-2,TGTGCCAGTCGACTCTACACCGGGGAGCTGTTTTTT,CASRLYTGELFF
TRBV27,14,medium-sized,TRBD1,TRBJ2-4,TGTGCCAGCAGTATACAGGGGGCGGGAAACATTCAGTACTTC,CASSIQGAGNIQYF
TRBV6-1,18,few,TRBD1,TRBJ2-1,TGTGCCAGCAGTGAGCGAATGTTAGGACAGGGTGTCAACAATGAGCAGTTCTTC,CASSERMLGQGVNNEQFF
TRBV6-1,16,few,-,TRBJ1-3,TGTGCCAGCAGAGACCGTGGAGGAGACTCTGGAAACACCATATATTTT,CASRDRGGDSGNTIYF
TRBV7-2,16,-,-,TRBJ2-1,TGTGCCAGCAGCCTCCGTATGACGGGAGGGGGCGATGAGCAGTTCTTC,CASSLRMTGGGDEQFF
TRBV6-8,15,-,-,TRBJ2-3,TGTGCCAGCACCCACTCGGGAGTGGGCACAGATACGCAGTATTTT,CASTHSGVGTDTQYF
TRBV27,13,many,-,TRBJ2-7,TGTGCCAGCCTCGGGACTTTACCCTACGAGCAGTACTTC,CASLGTLPYEQYF
TRBV4-3,18,-,TRBD2,TRBJ2-3,TGCGCCAGCAGCCAATTCGGCGGTCTAGCGGGGGGCACAGATACGCAGTATTTT,CASSQFGGLAGGTDTQYF
TRBV4-3,15,-,-,TRBJ2-6,TGCGCCAGCAGCCAGCAGGGAGCTGGGGCCAACGTCCTGACTTTC,CASSQQGAGANVLTF
TRBV6-4,17,-,TRBD2,TRBJ2-4,TGTGCCAGCCCCCGTAGCAGACTAGCGGTAGCCAAAAACATTCAGTACTTC,CASPRSRLAVAKNIQYF
TRBV6-1,16,-,-,TRBJ2-1,TGTGCCAGCAGTTTTTCCTCGGCTAAACTATACAATGAGCAGTTCTTC,CASSFSSAKLYNEQFF
TRBV10-3,13,once,TRBD1,TRBJ1-2,TGTGCCATCCGACAATGGGACAGGGTTGGCTACACCTTC,CAIRQWDRVGYTF
TRBV6-8,13,-,-,TRBJ2-1,TGTGCCAGCAAGGGTCGAACCTACGATGAGCAGTTCTTC,CASKGRTYDEQFF
TRBV7-2,16,medium-sized,TRBD2,TRBJ2-3,TGTGCCAGCAGCTTAGCGGGGACTATCCGGGGAGATACGCAGTATTTT,CASSLAGTIRGDTQYF
TRBV6-6,15,medium-sized,-,TRBJ2-7,TGTGCCAGCAGTTACTCTAGGGGCAACTCCTACGAGCAGTACTTC,CASSYSRGNSYEQYF
TRBV7-2,14,medium-sized,-,TRBJ2-3,TGTGCCAGCAGCTTAGTGAGGGGCAGTGATACGCAGTATTTT,CASSLVRGSDTQYF
TRBV7-3,20,-,TRBD2,TRBJ2-3,TGTGCCAGCAGCTTAACCCGACTAGCGGGAGGGGCCTCTAGCACAGATACGCAGTATTTT,CASSLTRLAGGASSTDTQYF
TRBV27,14,few,-,TRBJ2-5,TGTGCCAGCACCGCCTCGAAGTTTGAGGAGACCCAGTACTTC,CASTASKFEETQYF
TRBV7-2,14,-,TRBD2,TRBJ2-7,TGTGCCAGCAGCTCAGATCCTAGCGGCTACGAGCGGTCCTTC,CASSSDPSGYERSF
TRBV7-3,15,-,-,TRBJ2-7,TGTGCCAGCAGCTTGGAGGGGGGGAGTTACAATGAGCAGTACTTC,CASSLEGGSYNEQYF
TRBV7-8,15,medium-sized,TRBD2,TRBJ2-5,TGTGCCAGCAGCTTAAGCGTGGAAACGGGGGGGGTCCAGTACTTC,CASSLSVETGGVQYF
TRBV6-1,15,medium-sized,-,TRBJ2-5,TGTGCCAGCAGTCCCCCCGGGGTTGTGTCGGCTGGGCAGTACTTC,CASSPPGVVSAGQYF
TRBV6-1,17,-,TRBD2,TRBJ2-1,TGTGCCAGCAGTGAATATGAGCCGGGGGGTATTTACAATGAGCAGTTCTTC,CASSEYEPGGIYNEQFF
TRBV6-1,13,-,-,TRBJ2-5,TGTGCCAGCAGTGAAGCGCTTTGGGGGCTAGGGGACTTC,CASSEALWGLGDF
TRBV7-2,15,-,-,TRBJ2-5,TGTGCCAGCAGCCCCAGGGTCCGATGGGGAGATGAGCAGTACTTC,CASSPRVRWGDEQYF
TRBV7-2,15,-,-,TRBJ2-1,TGTGCCAGCAGCTTAGATAGCAGGGGACCCAATGAGCAGTTCTTC,CASSLDSRGPNEQFF
TRBV27,20,-,TRBD2,TRBJ2-1,TGTGCCAGCAGTTTCCGCACCCCCCGCTTAGCGGGAGGGTCAAATAGTGAGCAGTTCTTC,CASSFRTPRLAGGSNSEQFF